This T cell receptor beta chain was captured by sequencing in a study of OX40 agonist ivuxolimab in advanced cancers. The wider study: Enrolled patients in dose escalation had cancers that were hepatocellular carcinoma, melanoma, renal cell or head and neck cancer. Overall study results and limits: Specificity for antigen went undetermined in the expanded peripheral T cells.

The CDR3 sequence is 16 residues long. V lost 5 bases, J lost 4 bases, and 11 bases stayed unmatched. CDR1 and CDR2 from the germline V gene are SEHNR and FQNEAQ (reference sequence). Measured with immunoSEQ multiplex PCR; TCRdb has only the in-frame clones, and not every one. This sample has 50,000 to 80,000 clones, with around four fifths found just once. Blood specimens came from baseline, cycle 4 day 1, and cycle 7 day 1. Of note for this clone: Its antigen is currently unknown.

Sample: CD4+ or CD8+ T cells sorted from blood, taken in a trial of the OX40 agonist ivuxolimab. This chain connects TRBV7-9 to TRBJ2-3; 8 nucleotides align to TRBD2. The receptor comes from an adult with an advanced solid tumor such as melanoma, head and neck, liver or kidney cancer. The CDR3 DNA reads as TGTGCCAGCAGCGTGCCCGGACTAGCCCTTGCAGATACGCAGTATTTT. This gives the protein CASSVPGLALADTQYF. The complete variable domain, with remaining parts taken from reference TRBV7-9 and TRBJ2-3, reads DTGVSQNPRHKITKRGQNVTFRCDPISEHNRLYWYRQTLGQGPEFLTYFQNEAQLEKSRLLSDRFSAERPKGSFSTLEIQRTEQGDSAMYLCASSVPGLALADTQYFGPGTRLTVL.